A selection of T cell receptor beta chains follows, all from one sample in a study of shared clonotypes between healthy human individuals. Measured with immunoSEQ multiplex PCR; TCRdb has only the in-frame clones, and not every one. Here the sample spans about 2.4 million clones, approximately 94% being singletons. The specimen was naive CD4+ T cells from PBMCs. The receptors originated from a man aged 18-30 years in good health. Some clones in this sample may be carry-over from other donors' samples. The CDR3 runs from the conserved cysteine through the conserved F or W. A D gene is named only where the DNA matches it firmly. Clone size, where shown, is once, few, many, or a class for clones that have expanded.

d_call	v_call	clone_size	j_call	cdr3_aa	cdr3_nt
.	TRBV28	.	TRBJ2-4	CASSPGPLRDIQYF	TGTGCCAGCAGTCCGGGACCCCTCCGCGACATTCAGTACTTC
TRBD1	TRBV2	.	TRBJ1-1	CASGGVTGRAFF	TGTGCCAGCGGGGGGGTGACAGGGAGAGCTTTCTTT
.	TRBV27	.	TRBJ1-1	CASSPHMGPVPEAFF	TGTGCCAGCAGTCCCCACATGGGACCGGTCCCTGAAGCTTTCTTT
TRBD1	TRBV14	.	TRBJ1-1	CASSQNQGQGSTEAFF	TGTGCCAGCAGCCAGAACCAGGGACAGGGTTCCACTGAAGCTTTCTTT
.	TRBV6-5	.	TRBJ1-3	CASRPIGAGGNTIYF	TGTGCCAGCAGACCCATCGGCGCCGGGGGAAACACCATATATTTT
TRBD1	TRBV9	.	TRBJ2-5	CASSAGQGATVQETQYF	TGTGCCAGCAGCGCTGGACAGGGCGCGACGGTCCAAGAGACCCAGTACTTC
.	TRBV6-6	once	TRBJ2-7	CASSFGRNYEQYF	TGTGCCAGCAGTTTCGGACGGAACTACGAGCAGTACTTC
.	TRBV18	.	TRBJ2-5	CASSPPGQETQYF	TGTGCCAGCTCACCACCTGGGCAAGAGACCCAGTACTTC
.	TRBV5-1	.	TRBJ2-5	CASSLEGSFQETQYF	TGCGCCAGCAGCTTGGAGGGCAGCTTCCAAGAGACCCAGTACTTC
TRBD2	TRBV5-1	.	TRBJ2-5	CASSFGTGGSKQETQYF	TGCGCCAGCAGCTTTGGGACGGGGGGAAGTAAACAAGAGACCCAGTACTTC
TRBD1	TRBV4-3	.	TRBJ2-7	CASRRSGTGIYEQYF	TGCGCCAGCAGGAGATCCGGGACAGGGATCTACGAGCAGTACTTC
.	TRBV11-3	.	TRBJ2-1	CASSDRRDAGGNEQFF	TGTGCCAGCAGCGACCGTCGGGACGCAGGAGGGAATGAGCAGTTCTTC
.	TRBV7-8	.	TRBJ1-1	CASSWRTATEAFF	TGTGCCAGCAGCTGGCGGACAGCCACTGAAGCTTTCTTT
TRBD2	TRBV19	once	TRBJ2-1	CASSPTGVSGRFRNEQFF	TGTGCCAGTAGTCCCACAGGGGTTAGCGGGAGGTTTCGGAATGAGCAGTTCTTC
.	TRBV6-1	once	TRBJ2-1	CASSTQRSSYNEQFF	TGTGCCAGCAGCACCCAGCGGAGCTCCTACAATGAGCAGTTCTTC
.	TRBV10-3	.	TRBJ1-2	CAITAFLTPGGSYTF	TGTGCCATCACCGCCTTTTTAACCCCTGGAGGGAGCTACACCTTC
.	TRBV5-1	.	TRBJ1-1	CASSRLPGNTEAFF	TGCGCCAGCAGCCGGTTACCCGGGAACACTGAAGCTTTCTTT
.	TRBV7-2	.	TRBJ1-1	CASSTDLNTEAFF	TGTGCCAGCAGCACGGACCTTAACACTGAAGCTTTCTTT
.	TRBV5-1	.	TRBJ2-1	CASSLVRGSPPKQFF	TGCGCCAGCAGCTTGGTGCGGGGTTCTCCCCCAAAGCAGTTCTTC
.	TRBV4-1	.	TRBJ1-2	CASRPGVGVIRYGYTF	TGCGCCAGCAGACCTGGAGTCGGGGTCATTCGGTATGGCTACACCTTC
TRBD1	TRBV19	once	TRBJ1-2	CASNPQGPRHGYTF	TGTGCCAGTAATCCACAGGGGCCGCGCCATGGCTACACCTTC
TRBD1	TRBV7-9	.	TRBJ2-7	CASSRMDRGESYEQYF	TGTGCCAGCAGCCGAATGGACAGGGGTGAATCCTACGAGCAGTACTTC
.	TRBV5-1	.	TRBJ1-1	CASSLMGGTEAFF	TGCGCCAGCAGCTTGATGGGGGGCACTGAAGCTTTCTTT
TRBD1	TRBV29-1	.	TRBJ1-1	CSVRSGTGGTEAFF	TGCAGCGTGCGTTCCGGGACAGGGGGGACTGAAGCTTTCTTT
.	TRBV19	.	TRBJ2-7	CASSIREYYEQYF	TGTGCCAGTAGTATACGGGAGTACTACGAGCAGTACTTC
TRBD2	TRBV5-1	.	TRBJ2-5	CASSRGVSREETQYF	TGCGCCAGCAGCCGGGGGGTCTCCCGCGAAGAGACCCAGTACTTC
TRBD1	TRBV15	.	TRBJ1-5	CATSRGDRGWNQPQHF	TGTGCCACCAGCAGAGGGGACAGGGGATGGAATCAGCCCCAGCATTTT
.	TRBV10-2	.	TRBJ1-4	CASSPGGGIEKLFF	TGCGCCAGCAGCCCGGGTGGGGGAATCGAAAAACTGTTTTTT
.	TRBV28	few	TRBJ1-2	CASSPRQLGYTF	TGTGCCAGCAGTCCACGACAGCTTGGCTACACCTTC
.	TRBV5-6	once	TRBJ2-1	CASSLGLGPYNEQFF	TGTGCCAGCAGCTTGGGACTAGGCCCCTACAATGAGCAGTTCTTC
.	TRBV29-1	.	TRBJ1-2	CSVEEGSGTYGYTF	TGCAGCGTTGAAGAAGGTTCCGGGACCTATGGCTACACCTTC
TRBD2	TRBV28	.	TRBJ2-5	CASRVSGAAGETQYF	TGTGCCAGCAGAGTTTCCGGGGCAGCGGGGGAGACCCAGTACTTC
.	TRBV5-1	.	TRBJ2-7	CASSPASDRSYEQYF	TGCGCCAGCAGCCCAGCTAGCGACAGATCCTACGAGCAGTACTTC
.	TRBV6-5	.	TRBJ1-6	CASRPTQNSPLHF	TGTGCCAGCAGACCAACTCAGAATTCACCCCTCCACTTT
.	TRBV10-3	.	TRBJ1-5	CATLGDLGQPQHF	TGTGCCACCTTGGGGGATCTGGGTCAGCCCCAGCATTTT
TRBD2	TRBV9	once	TRBJ2-5	CASSVASGVGKKREGEETQYF	TGTGCCAGCAGCGTAGCTTCCGGGGTTGGAAAAAAGCGGGAAGGGGAAGAGACCCAGTACTTC
.	TRBV11-2	.	TRBJ1-2	CASSPIVVRGASYGYTF	TGTGCCAGCAGCCCAATAGTGGTACGGGGTGCCTCATATGGCTACACCTTC
.	TRBV19	.	TRBJ2-2	CASSIEGGNTGELFF	TGTGCCAGTAGTATAGAGGGAGGGAACACCGGGGAGCTGTTTTTT
.	TRBV28	.	TRBJ2-1	CASSSRFVGAYNEQFF	TGTGCCAGCAGTTCCCGCTTCGTGGGGGCGTACAATGAGCAGTTCTTC
.	TRBV9	.	TRBJ2-2	CASSVVMGTGELFF	TGTGCCAGCAGCGTAGTCATGGGCACCGGGGAGCTGTTTTTT
.	TRBV28	.	TRBJ2-7	CASSWRHLYEQYF	TGTGCCAGCAGTTGGCGGCACCTCTACGAGCAGTACTTC
.	TRBV11-2	.	TRBJ2-1	CASSRDLIRSGNEQFF	TGTGCCAGCAGCCGCGATTTGATCCGCTCGGGCAATGAGCAGTTCTTC
.	TRBV5-1	.	TRBJ2-5	CASSRRVGGGETQYF	TGCGCCAGCAGCCGCCGAGTGGGGGGAGGAGAGACCCAGTACTTC
TRBD2	TRBV18	.	TRBJ2-3	CASSPIILAGRPDTQYF	TGTGCCAGCTCACCAATCATTCTAGCGGGAAGGCCAGATACGCAGTATTTT
.	TRBV14	.	TRBJ2-5	CASSIQGFGTQYF	TGTGCCAGCAGCATACAGGGTTTTGGGACCCAGTACTTC
.	TRBV7-3	.	TRBJ2-7	CASSLRMGSAYEQYF	TGTGCCAGCAGCTTGCGGATGGGCAGCGCATACGAGCAGTACTTC
TRBD1	TRBV14	.	TRBJ2-7	CASSPRQGYPGYYEQYF	TGTGCCAGCAGCCCCCGACAGGGTTACCCCGGGTACTACGAGCAGTACTTC
TRBD1	TRBV28	.	TRBJ1-4	CATQPQQGFREKLFF	TGTGCCACCCAACCCCAACAGGGGTTTCGTGAAAAACTGTTTTTT
TRBD1	TRBV18	.	TRBJ1-5	CASSQTGTGRAPQHF	TGTGCCAGCTCACAAACCGGGACAGGGAGAGCGCCCCAGCATTTT
.	TRBV5-4	.	TRBJ1-6	CASSLGDGPNSPLHF	TGTGCCAGCAGCTTGGGGGACGGTCCTAATTCACCCCTCCACTTT
.	TRBV7-9	once	TRBJ2-1	CASSPGYNEQFF	TGTGCCAGCAGCCCAGGTTACAATGAGCAGTTCTTC
.	TRBV18	.	TRBJ2-1	CASSPLGSVEQFF	TGTGCCAGCTCGCCCCTGGGGAGCGTTGAGCAGTTCTTC